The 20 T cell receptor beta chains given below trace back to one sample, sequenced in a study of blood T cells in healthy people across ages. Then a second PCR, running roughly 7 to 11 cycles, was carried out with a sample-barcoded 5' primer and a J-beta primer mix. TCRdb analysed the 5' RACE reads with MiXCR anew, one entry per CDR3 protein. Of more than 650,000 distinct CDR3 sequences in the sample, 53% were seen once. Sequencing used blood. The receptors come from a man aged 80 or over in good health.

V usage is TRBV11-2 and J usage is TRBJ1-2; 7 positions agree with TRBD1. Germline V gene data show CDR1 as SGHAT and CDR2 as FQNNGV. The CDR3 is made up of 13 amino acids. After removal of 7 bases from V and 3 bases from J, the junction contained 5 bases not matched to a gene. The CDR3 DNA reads TGTGCCAGCATCCCTGGGACAGACTATGGCTACACCTTC. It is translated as CASIPGTDYGYTF. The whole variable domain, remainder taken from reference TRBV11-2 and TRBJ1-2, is EAGVAQSPRYKIIEKRQSVAFWCNPISGHATLYWYQQILGQGPKLLIQFQNNGVVDDSQLPKDRFSAERLKGVDSTLKIQPAKLEDSAVYLCASIPGTDYGYTFGSGTRLTVV.

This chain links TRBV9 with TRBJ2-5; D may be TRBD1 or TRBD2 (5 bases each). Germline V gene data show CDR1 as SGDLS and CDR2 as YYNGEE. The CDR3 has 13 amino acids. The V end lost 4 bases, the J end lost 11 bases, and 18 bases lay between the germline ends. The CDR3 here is CASSPRWDAEQYF. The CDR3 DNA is TGTGCCAGCAGCCCTCGCTGGGACGCTGAGCAGTACTTC.

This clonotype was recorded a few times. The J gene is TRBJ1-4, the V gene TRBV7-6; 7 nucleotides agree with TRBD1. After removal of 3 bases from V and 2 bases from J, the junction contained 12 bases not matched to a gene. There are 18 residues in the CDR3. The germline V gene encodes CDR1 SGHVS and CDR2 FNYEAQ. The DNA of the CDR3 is TGTGCCAGCAGCTTCCTAAAGACAGGGATCGCCACTAATGAAAAACTGTTTTTT. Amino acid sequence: CASSFLKTGIATNEKLFF.

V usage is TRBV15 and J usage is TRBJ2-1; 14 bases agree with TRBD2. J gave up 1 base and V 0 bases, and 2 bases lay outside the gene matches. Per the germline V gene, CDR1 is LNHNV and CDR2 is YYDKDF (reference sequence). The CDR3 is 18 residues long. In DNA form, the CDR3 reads TGTGCCACCAGCAGAGAGGGGACTAGCGGGAGTTCCTACAATGAGCAGTTCTTC. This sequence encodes CATSREGTSGSSYNEQFF.

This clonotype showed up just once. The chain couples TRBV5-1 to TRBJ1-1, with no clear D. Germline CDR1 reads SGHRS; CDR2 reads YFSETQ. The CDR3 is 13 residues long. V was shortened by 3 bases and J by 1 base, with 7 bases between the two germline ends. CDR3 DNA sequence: TGCGCCAGCAGCTACTCAGAGAACACTGAAGCTTTCTTT. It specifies CASSYSENTEAFF.

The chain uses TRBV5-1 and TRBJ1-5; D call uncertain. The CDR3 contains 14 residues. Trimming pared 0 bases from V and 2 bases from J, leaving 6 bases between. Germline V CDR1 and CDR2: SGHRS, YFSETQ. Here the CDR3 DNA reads TGCGCCAGCAGCTTGGTTCCCGGCAATCAGCCCCAGCATTTT. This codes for CASSLVPGNQPQHF.

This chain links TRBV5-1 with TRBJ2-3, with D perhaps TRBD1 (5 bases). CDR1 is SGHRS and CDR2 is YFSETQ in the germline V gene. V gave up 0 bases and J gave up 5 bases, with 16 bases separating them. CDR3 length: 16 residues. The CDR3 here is CASSLEGRQGGDTQYF. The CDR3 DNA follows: TGCGCCAGCAGCTTGGAGGGTCGCCAGGGCGGAGATACGCAGTATTTT.

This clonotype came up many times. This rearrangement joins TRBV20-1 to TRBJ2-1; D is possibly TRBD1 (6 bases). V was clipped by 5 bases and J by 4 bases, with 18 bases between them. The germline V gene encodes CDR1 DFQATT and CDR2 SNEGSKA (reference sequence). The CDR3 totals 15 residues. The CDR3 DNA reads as TGCAGTGCTCTTCGCCGACAGGAACATTACAATGAGCAGTTCTTC. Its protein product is CSALRRQEHYNEQFF.

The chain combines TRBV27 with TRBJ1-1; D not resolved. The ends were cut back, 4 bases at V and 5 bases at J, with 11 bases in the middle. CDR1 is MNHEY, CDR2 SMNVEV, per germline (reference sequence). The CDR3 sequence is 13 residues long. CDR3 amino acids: CASSWAGGTEAFF. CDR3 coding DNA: TGTGCCAGCAGTTGGGCAGGAGGGACTGAAGCTTTCTTT.

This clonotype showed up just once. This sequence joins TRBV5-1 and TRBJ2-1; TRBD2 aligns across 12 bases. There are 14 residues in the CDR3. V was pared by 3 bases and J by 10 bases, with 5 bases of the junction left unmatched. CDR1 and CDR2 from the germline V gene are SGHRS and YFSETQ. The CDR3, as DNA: TGCGCCAGCAGCTGGGGCACTAGCGGGAGGGAGCAGTTCTTC. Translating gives CASSWGTSGREQFF.

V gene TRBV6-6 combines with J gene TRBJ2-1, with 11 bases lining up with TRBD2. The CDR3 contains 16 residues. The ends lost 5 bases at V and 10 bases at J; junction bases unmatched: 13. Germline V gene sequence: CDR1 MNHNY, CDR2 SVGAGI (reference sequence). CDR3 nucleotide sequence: TGTGCCAGCAGTCCCAACTTAGCGGGAGGGCCAGGAGAGCAGTTCTTC. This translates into CASSPNLAGGPGEQFF.

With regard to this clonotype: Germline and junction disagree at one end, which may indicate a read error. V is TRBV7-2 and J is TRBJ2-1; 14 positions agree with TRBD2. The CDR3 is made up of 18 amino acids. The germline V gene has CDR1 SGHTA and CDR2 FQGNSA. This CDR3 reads CASSLIGTSGGSYNEQFF. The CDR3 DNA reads TGCGCCAGCAGCTTAATAGGGACTAGCGGGGGCTCCTACAATGAGCAGTTCTTC.

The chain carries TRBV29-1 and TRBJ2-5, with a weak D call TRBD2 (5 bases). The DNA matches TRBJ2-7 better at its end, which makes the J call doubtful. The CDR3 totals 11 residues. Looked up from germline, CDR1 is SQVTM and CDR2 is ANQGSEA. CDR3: CSVRGYREQYF. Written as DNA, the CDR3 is TGCAGCGTCCGGGGATATCGCGAGCAGTACTTC.

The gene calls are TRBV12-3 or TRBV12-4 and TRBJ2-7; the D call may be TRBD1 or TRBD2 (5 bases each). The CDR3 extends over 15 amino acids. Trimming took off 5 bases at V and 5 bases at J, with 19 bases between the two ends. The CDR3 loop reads CASSPTGAGPHEQYF. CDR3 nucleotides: TGTGCCAGCAGTCCGACCGGGGCAGGACCTCACGAGCAGTACTTC.

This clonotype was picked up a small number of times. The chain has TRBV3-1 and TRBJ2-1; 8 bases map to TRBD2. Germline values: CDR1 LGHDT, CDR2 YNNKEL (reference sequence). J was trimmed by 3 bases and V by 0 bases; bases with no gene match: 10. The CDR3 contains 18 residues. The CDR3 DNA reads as TGTGCCAGCAGCCAAGAGCGGGACGGGAGGGCCCGCTACAATGAGCAGTTCTTC. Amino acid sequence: CASSQERDGRARYNEQFF.

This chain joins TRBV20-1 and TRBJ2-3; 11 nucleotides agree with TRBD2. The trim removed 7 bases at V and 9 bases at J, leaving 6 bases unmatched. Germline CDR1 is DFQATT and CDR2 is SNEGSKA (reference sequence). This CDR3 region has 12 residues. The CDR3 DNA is TGCAGTGTCACCCTAGCGGGGGGAACGCAGTATTTT. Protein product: CSVTLAGGTQYF.

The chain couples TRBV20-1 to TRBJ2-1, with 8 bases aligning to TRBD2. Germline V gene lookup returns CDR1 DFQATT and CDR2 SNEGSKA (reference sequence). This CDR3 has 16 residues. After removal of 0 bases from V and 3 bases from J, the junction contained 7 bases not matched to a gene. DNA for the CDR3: TGCAGTGCTAGAGATGCGAGCGGGAGTAACTACAATGAGCAGTTCTTC. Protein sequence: CSARDASGSNYNEQFF.

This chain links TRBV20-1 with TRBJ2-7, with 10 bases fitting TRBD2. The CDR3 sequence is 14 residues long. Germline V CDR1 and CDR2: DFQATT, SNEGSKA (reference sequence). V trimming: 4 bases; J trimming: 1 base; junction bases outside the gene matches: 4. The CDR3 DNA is TGCAGTGCTACTCTAGCGGGAGTTTCCTACGAGCAGTACTTC. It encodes CSATLAGVSYEQYF.

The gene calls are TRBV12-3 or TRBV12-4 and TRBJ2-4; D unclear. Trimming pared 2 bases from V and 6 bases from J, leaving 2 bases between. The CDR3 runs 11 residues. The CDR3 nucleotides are TGTGCCAGCAGTTTATCAAACATTCAGTACTTC. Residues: CASSLSNIQYF.

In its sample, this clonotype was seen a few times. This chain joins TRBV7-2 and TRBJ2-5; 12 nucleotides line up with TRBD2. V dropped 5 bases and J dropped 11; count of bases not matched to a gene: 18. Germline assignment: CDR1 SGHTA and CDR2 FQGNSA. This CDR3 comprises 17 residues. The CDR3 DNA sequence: TGTGCCAGCAGCCGTATGATAACTAGCGGGAGGCCTAATGAGCAGTACTTC. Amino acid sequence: CASSRMITSGRPNEQYF.